The next 32 T cell receptor beta chains were all read from a single sample in a study of CD8 T cells in Susac syndrome. RNA, at 0.5 to 1 ug, was reverse transcribed with random hexamers. Each CDR3 protein is one row after TCRdb ran MiXCR on the immunoSEQ multiplex PCR reads. The sample carries about 190,000 distinct CDR3 sequences, roughly 94% recorded once. What was sequenced was CD8+ T cells from PBMCs. The origin of the receptors is a human donor with Susac syndrome.

The chain combines TRBV20-1 with TRBJ1-4, with D possibly TRBD1 on 5 matching bases. Trimming removed 1 base at V and 7 bases at J, with 16 bases between. The CDR3 loop spans 15 amino acids. Germline V gene sequence: CDR1 DFQATT, CDR2 SNEGSKA (reference sequence). The CDR3 spells CSARAGTGGGEKLFF. In DNA form, the CDR3 reads TGCAGTGCTAGAGCAGGGACGGGTGGTGGTGAAAAACTGTTTTTT.

The chain is built from TRBV28 and TRBJ2-5; D may be TRBD2 (5 bases). CDR3 size: 16 residues. Between the trimmed V and J ends, which lost 9 bases and 4 bases, there was a span of 24 bases. The germline CDR1 and CDR2 sequences are MDHEN and SYDVKM. CDR3 sequence (DNA): TGTGCCAGTCCCCCGGCGGGCAGTTCGATCGCAGAGACCCAGTACTTC. Amino acids: CASPPAGSSIAETQYF.

The chain joins TRBV28 to TRBJ2-7; TRBD1 matches 10 bases. This CDR3 spans 12 amino acids. V lost 5 bases and J lost 5; bases outside the gene matches: 0. The germline gives CDR1 MDHEN, CDR2 SYDVKM. The CDR3 loop is CASSGQGDEQYF. DNA of the CDR3: TGTGCCAGCAGTGGACAGGGGGACGAGCAGTACTTC.

V usage is TRBV5-1 and J usage is TRBJ2-7; 7 bases line up with TRBD1. J was trimmed by 4 bases and V by 1 base; bases with no gene match: 8. Germline V gives CDR1 SGHRS, CDR2 YFSETQ. This CDR3 has 15 amino acids. The CDR3 DNA follows: TGCGCCAGCAGCTTGTCGACAGGGAGTAGATACGAGCAGTACTTC. Its translation: CASSLSTGSRYEQYF.

CDR3 coding DNA: TGTGCCAGCAGCACCTCCCTAATGGGCTCGACTGAAGCTTTCTTT. Translated, it gives CASSTSLMGSTEAFF. J is TRBJ1-1 and V is TRBV21-1. TRBV21-1 is tagged as a pseudogene. The CDR3 is made up of 15 amino acids.

CDR3 loop: CASSPAASGRTYEQYF. The CDR3 nucleotides are TGTGCCAGCTCACCCGCCGCTAGCGGGAGGACGTACGAGCAGTACTTC. V gene TRBV18 combines with J gene TRBJ2-7; 11 bases map to TRBD2. V was pared by 3 bases and J by 4 bases, with 8 bases of the junction left unmatched. CDR1 KGHSH and CDR2 LQKENI come from the germline V gene. The CDR3 spans 16 residues.

CDR3 sequence (DNA): TGTGCCAGCATGTCTAGCGGGGGGGCATATGAGCAGTTCTTC. It yields the protein CASMSSGGAYEQFF. V usage is TRBV6-5 and J usage is TRBJ2-1; 12 bases match TRBD2. The CDR3 loop spans 14 amino acids. The V gene end was trimmed by 7 bases and the J gene end by 8 bases; junction bases not matched to a gene: 6. Looked up from germline, CDR1 is MNHEY and CDR2 is SVGAGI.

V is TRBV9 and J is TRBJ1-2; D call uncertain. The V gene lost 4 bases and the J gene lost 0 bases, with 13 bases spanning the gap. CDR3 length: 15 amino acids. The germline V gene encodes CDR1 SGDLS and CDR2 YYNGEE. Written as DNA, the CDR3 is TGTGCCAGCAGCCCATACGAAACATCTAACTATGGCTACACCTTC. The encoded protein is CASSPYETSNYGYTF.

The rearrangement joins TRBV29-1 to TRBJ2-1; maybe TRBD2 (7 bases). CDR1 is SQVTM, CDR2 ANQGSEA, per germline. Trimming took 5 bases from V and 2 from J, leaving 16 bases between them. The CDR3 loop spans 15 amino acids. CDR3 sequence (DNA): TGCAGCGTTAATGGGGGGGGGCCGACCTACAATGAGCAGTTCTTC. It codes for CSVNGGGPTYNEQFF.

As DNA, the CDR3 is TGTGCCAGCAGCCCGGGGGGGGCCGGCTACGAGCAGTACTTC. This encodes CASSPGGAGYEQYF. This chain links TRBV3-1 with TRBJ2-7, with TRBD2 matching over 8 bases. V was pared by 4 bases and J by 3 bases, with 5 bases of the junction left unmatched. The CDR3 totals 14 residues. Germline CDR1 reads LGHDT; CDR2 reads YNNKEL (reference sequence).

CDR3 in amino acids: CSAPEPSGGMNEQYF. For the CDR3, the DNA is TGCAGTGCTCCTGAACCTAGCGGGGGGATGAACGAGCAGTACTTC. V and J are TRBV20-1 and TRBJ2-7; TRBD2 matches at 11 bases. The junction had 11 bases not matched to a gene; V was cut back by 5 bases and J by 5 bases. The CDR3 contains 15 residues. Germline-derived CDR1 and CDR2 are DFQATT and SNEGSKA (reference sequence).

This rearrangement joins TRBV13 to TRBJ2-1; TRBD2 matches at 7 bases. This CDR3 is built from 17 residues. Per germline, CDR1 PRHDT and CDR2 FYEKMQ (reference sequence). V was pared by 4 bases and J by 2 bases, with 11 bases of the junction left unmatched. This CDR3 reads CASSSPPVSGTYNEQFF. Written as DNA, the CDR3 is TGTGCCAGCAGCTCCCCCCCTGTCAGCGGGACCTACAATGAGCAGTTCTTC.

The chain joins TRBV27 to TRBJ2-5; D could derive from TRBD1 or TRBD2 (5 bases each). V was clipped by 7 bases and J by 4 bases, with 19 bases between them. The CDR3 runs 15 residues. From germline, CDR1 is MNHEY and CDR2 SMNVEV (reference sequence). Written as DNA, the CDR3 is TGTGCCAGCAAGGCCCCAGGGACCATTCCAGAGACCCAGTACTTC. Its protein product is CASKAPGTIPETQYF.

The gene calls are TRBV7-3 and TRBJ2-3; D call uncertain. CDR1 and CDR2 (germline): SGHTA, FQGTGA. With 3 bases removed from V and 4 bases from J, the gap between germline ends came to 8 bases. The CDR3 totals 13 residues. CDR3 DNA sequence: TGTGCCAGCAGCTTCCCAGGCTCAGATACGCAGTATTTT. Encoded protein: CASSFPGSDTQYF.

This clonotype showed up just once. The chain uses TRBV4-2 and TRBJ2-3; possibly TRBD2 for D (5 bases). CDR1 and CDR2 (germline): LGHNA, YNFKEQ. The V gene lost 1 base and the J gene lost 0 bases, with 8 bases spanning the gap. The CDR3 loop spans 15 amino acids. The CDR3 region has the DNA TGTGCCAGCAGCCAAGCGGACTCTAGCACAGATACGCAGTATTTT. Translated, it gives CASSQADSSTDTQYF.

The chain links TRBV7-9 to TRBJ1-1; no clear D. The CDR3 contains 14 residues. With 2 bases removed from V and 3 bases from J, the gap between germline ends came to 10 bases. Germline V gene lookup returns CDR1 SEHNR and CDR2 FQNEAQ (reference sequence). CDR3 protein: CASSLSAQDTEAFF. The CDR3 coding sequence is TGTGCCAGCAGCTTATCCGCTCAGGACACTGAAGCTTTCTTT. Based on the CDR3 plus reference TRBV7-9 and TRBJ1-1, the full variable domain is DTGVSQNPRHKITKRGQNVTFRCDPISEHNRLYWYRQTLGQGPEFLTYFQNEAQLEKSRLLSDRFSAERPKGSFSTLEIQRTEQGDSAMYLCASSLSAQDTEAFFGQGTRLTVV.

This clonotype was recorded only once. The genes are TRBV6-5 and TRBJ1-1; TRBD1 might be the D (5 bases). V lost 2 bases, J lost 4 bases, and 17 bases lay in between. The germline gives CDR1 MNHEY, CDR2 SVGAGI. The CDR3 is 16 residues long. Written as DNA, the CDR3 is TGTGCCAGCAGTTACCTACGACCCGGGGGATCCACTGAAGCTTTCTTT. This sequence encodes CASSYLRPGGSTEAFF.

The gene calls are TRBV5-1 and TRBJ2-5; possibly TRBD2 for D (5 bases). The CDR3 runs 15 residues. Trimming cost V 2 bases and J 2 bases, with 13 bases left between them. Germline assignment: CDR1 SGHRS and CDR2 YFSETQ. The CDR3 loop reads CASSLAQTGQETQYF. The CDR3 region has the DNA TGCGCCAGCAGCTTAGCCCAGACGGGGCAAGAGACCCAGTACTTC. The full variable domain, completed using reference TRBV5-1 and TRBJ2-5, is KAGVTQTPRYLIKTRGQQVTLSCSPISGHRSVSWYQQTPGQGLQFLFEYFSETQRNKGNFPGRFSGRQFSNSRSEMNVSTLELGDSALYLCASSLAQTGQETQYFGPGTRLLVL.

This rearrangement joins TRBV2 to TRBJ2-7; D tentatively fits TRBD1 or TRBD2 (6 bases each). This CDR3 is 16 amino acids long. Per the germline V gene, CDR1 is SNHLY and CDR2 is FYNNEI. Trimming shortened V by 1 base and J by 3 bases, and 16 bases separated the two germline ends. CDR3 nucleotide sequence: TGTGCCAGCAGTGAAGGAGAGGGGGGAAACTTCTACGAGCAGTACTTC. It specifies CASSEGEGGNFYEQYF.

The chain recombines TRBV20-1 with TRBJ2-7, with D possibly TRBD2 on 6 matching bases. The V end lost 6 bases, the J end lost 4 bases, and 10 bases lay between the germline ends. There are 11 residues in the CDR3. Germline V gives CDR1 DFQATT, CDR2 SNEGSKA (reference sequence). The CDR3 DNA reads TGCAGTGCCCCCCGGGGGTACGAGCAGTACTTC. Translated: CSAPRGYEQYF.

J is TRBJ2-5 and V is TRBV5-4; D perhaps matches TRBD2 (5 bases). Germline loops: CDR1 SGHNT, CDR2 YYREEE (reference sequence). V dropped 4 bases and J dropped 2 bases, with 18 bases sitting between them. The CDR3 contains 16 residues. Here the CDR3 DNA reads TGTGCCAGCAGCCCCAGAACGGAGCCGGGGCAAGAGACCCAGTACTTC. The encoded protein is CASSPRTEPGQETQYF.

V usage is TRBV6-2 or TRBV6-3 and J usage is TRBJ2-3; D call uncertain. The germline V gene has CDR1 MNHEY and CDR2 SVGEGT. The length of the CDR3 is 14 residues. V was pared by 3 bases and J by 1 base, with 8 bases between. The CDR3 DNA reads TGTGCCAGCAGTTATGGAGTACGCACAGATACGCAGTATTTT. Translation gives CASSYGVRTDTQYF.

This chain connects TRBV12-3 or TRBV12-4 to TRBJ1-1; tentative D call: TRBD1 (5 bases). The germline V and J ends were trimmed by 6 bases and 7 bases, with 12 bases remaining between them. The CDR3 runs 12 residues. For the CDR3, the DNA is TGTGCCAGCAGACCTGGGGGTTTTGAAGCTTTCTTT. The encoded protein is CASRPGGFEAFF.

J is TRBJ2-3 and V is TRBV12-3 or TRBV12-4; tentatively, D is TRBD1 or TRBD2 (5 bases each). Trimming pared 7 bases from V and 2 bases from J, leaving 13 bases between. The CDR3 covers 14 residues. CDR3 region: CASIGARPTDTQYF. CDR3 DNA sequence: TGTGCCAGCATCGGGGCGCGGCCCACAGATACGCAGTATTTT.

The rearrangement joins TRBV4-2 to TRBJ2-4, with 7 positions matching TRBD1. The germline gives CDR1 LGHNA, CDR2 YNFKEQ. V shed 2 bases and J 6 bases; nucleotides not matched to a gene: 4. The CDR3 extends over 14 amino acids. As DNA, the CDR3 is TGTGCCAGCAGCCAAACAGGGGTCGTAAACATTCAGTACTTC. The encoded protein is CASSQTGVVNIQYF.

The chain joins TRBV6-2 or TRBV6-3 to TRBJ2-7; 7 bases agree with TRBD2. Germline-derived CDR1 and CDR2 are MNHEY and SVGEGT. The V gene end was trimmed by 6 bases and the J gene end by 2 bases; junction bases not matched to a gene: 10. CDR3 length equals 15 residues. For the CDR3, the DNA is TGTGCCAGCAGGAAACTGGAGGGACTAACCTACGAGCAGTACTTC. Amino acid sequence: CASRKLEGLTYEQYF.

The rearrangement uses TRBV20-1 and TRBJ2-7; a possible D gene is TRBD1 (5 bases). Germline V CDR1 and CDR2: DFQATT, SNEGSKA (reference sequence). Trimming left V 3 bases short and J 2 bases short, with 14 bases between. CDR3 size: 14 residues. CDR3 sequence reads: CSASWQQGAYEQYF. The CDR3 DNA follows: TGCAGTGCTAGTTGGCAGCAGGGCGCCTACGAGCAGTACTTC.

This clonotype appeared a single time. The germline gene is not matched at one end of the junction; a read error may be the cause. This sequence joins TRBV15 and TRBJ2-7, with a weak D call TRBD1 (5 bases). Germline V CDR1 and CDR2: LNHNV, YYDKDF (reference sequence). The CDR3 loop spans 11 amino acids. The CDR3: CATQGSYEKYF. The DNA for the CDR3 is TGTGCCACCCAGGGTTCCTACGAGAAGTACTTC.

The J gene is TRBJ2-3, the V gene TRBV11-2; D call uncertain. Germline V gives CDR1 SGHAT, CDR2 FQNNGV. V lost 8 bases to trimming and J lost 0 bases, with 15 bases between them. The CDR3 sequence is 15 residues long. The DNA of the CDR3 is TGTGCCAGCCAGACGGACGGAGCTAGCACAGATACGCAGTATTTT. This gives the protein CASQTDGASTDTQYF.

The chain links TRBV30 to TRBJ2-2; no firm D call. The ends were cut back, 2 bases at V and 2 bases at J, with 9 bases in the middle. Looked up from germline, CDR1 is GTSNPN and CDR2 is SVGIG (reference sequence). This CDR3 contains 14 residues. The CDR3 DNA reads TGTGCCTGGAGTCCGGGTCCCAACACCGGGGAGCTGTTTTTT. Translation: CAWSPGPNTGELFF.

CDR3 residues: CASSLDARGNTEAFF. DNA of the CDR3: TGTGCCAGCAGCTTAGACGCCCGAGGGAACACTGAAGCTTTCTTT. The chain recombines TRBV11-2 with TRBJ1-1, with unresolved D. The CDR3 is 15 residues long. The germline V gene encodes CDR1 SGHAT and CDR2 FQNNGV. Deletions cut 0 bases from V and 1 base from J, with 9 bases between.

The chain is built from TRBV30 and TRBJ1-1; 9 bases are shared with TRBD1. Trimming cost V 4 bases and J 1 base; bases outside gene matches: 4. Germline CDR1 is GTSNPN and CDR2 is SVGIG (reference sequence). CDR3 size: 14 residues. The CDR3 reads CAWIDRGENTEAFF. The CDR3 nucleotides are TGTGCCTGGATCGACAGGGGGGAGAACACTGAAGCTTTCTTT.